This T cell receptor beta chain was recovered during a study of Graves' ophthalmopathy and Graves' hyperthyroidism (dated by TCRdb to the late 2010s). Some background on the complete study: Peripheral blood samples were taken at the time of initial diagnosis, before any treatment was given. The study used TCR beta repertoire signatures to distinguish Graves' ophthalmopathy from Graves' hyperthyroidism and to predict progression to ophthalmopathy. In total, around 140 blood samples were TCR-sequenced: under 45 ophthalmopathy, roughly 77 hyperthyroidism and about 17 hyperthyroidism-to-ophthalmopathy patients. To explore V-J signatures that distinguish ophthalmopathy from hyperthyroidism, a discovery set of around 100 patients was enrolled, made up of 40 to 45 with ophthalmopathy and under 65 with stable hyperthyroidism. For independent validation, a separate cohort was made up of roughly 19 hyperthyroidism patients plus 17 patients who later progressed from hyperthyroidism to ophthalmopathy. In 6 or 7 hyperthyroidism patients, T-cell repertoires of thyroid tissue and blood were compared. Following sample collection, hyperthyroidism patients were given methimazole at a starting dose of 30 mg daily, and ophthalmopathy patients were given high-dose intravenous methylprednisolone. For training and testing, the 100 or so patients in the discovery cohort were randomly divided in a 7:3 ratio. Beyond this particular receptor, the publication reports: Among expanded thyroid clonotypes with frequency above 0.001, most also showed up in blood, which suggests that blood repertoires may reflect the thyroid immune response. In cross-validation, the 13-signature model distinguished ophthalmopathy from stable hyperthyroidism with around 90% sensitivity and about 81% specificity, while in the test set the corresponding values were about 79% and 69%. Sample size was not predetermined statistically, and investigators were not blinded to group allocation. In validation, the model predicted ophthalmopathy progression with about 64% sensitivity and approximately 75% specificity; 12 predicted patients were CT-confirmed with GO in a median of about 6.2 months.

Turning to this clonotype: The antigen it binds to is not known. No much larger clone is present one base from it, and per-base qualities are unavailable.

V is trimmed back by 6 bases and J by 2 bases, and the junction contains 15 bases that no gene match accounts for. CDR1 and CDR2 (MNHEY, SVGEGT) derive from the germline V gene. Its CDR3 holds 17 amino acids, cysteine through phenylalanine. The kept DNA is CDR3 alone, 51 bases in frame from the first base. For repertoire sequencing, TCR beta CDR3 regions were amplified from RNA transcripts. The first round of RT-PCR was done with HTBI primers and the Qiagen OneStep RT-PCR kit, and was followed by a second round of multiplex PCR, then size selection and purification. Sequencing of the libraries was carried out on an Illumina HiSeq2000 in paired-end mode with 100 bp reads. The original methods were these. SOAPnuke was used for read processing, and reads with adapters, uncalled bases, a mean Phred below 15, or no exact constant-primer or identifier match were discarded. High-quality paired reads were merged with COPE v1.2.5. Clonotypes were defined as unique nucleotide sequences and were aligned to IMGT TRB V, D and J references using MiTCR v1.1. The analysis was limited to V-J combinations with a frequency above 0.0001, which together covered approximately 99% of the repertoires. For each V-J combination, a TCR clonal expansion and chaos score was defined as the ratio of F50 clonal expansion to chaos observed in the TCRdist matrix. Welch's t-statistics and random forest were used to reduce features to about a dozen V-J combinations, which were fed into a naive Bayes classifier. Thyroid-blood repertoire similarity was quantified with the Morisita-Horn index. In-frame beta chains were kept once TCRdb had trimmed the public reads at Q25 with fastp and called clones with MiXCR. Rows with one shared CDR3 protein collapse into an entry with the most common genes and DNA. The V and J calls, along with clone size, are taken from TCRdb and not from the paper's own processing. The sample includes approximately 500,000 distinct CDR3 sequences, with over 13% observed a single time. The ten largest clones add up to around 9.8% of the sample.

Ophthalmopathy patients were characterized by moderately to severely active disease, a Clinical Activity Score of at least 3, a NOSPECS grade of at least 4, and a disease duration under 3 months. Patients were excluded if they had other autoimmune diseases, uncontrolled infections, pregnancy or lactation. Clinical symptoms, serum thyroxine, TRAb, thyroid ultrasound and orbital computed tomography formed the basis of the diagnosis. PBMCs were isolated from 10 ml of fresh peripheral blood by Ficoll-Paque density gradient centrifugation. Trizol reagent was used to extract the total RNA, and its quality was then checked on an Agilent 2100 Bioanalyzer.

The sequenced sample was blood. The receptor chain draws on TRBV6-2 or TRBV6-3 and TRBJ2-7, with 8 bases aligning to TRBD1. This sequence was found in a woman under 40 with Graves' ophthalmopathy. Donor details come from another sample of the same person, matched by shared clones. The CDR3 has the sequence CASRPAPRGRRAYEQYF. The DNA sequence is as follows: TGTGCCAGCAGGCCAGCCCCCAGGGGGCGTAGGGCCTACGAGCAGTACTTC.